Shown below are 26 T cell receptor beta chains from a single sample sequenced in a study of CD8 T cells in Susac syndrome. RNA totalling roughly 0.45 to 1 ug underwent reverse transcription with random hexamers. Each CDR3 protein is one row after TCRdb ran MiXCR on the immunoSEQ multiplex PCR reads. There are about 300,000 distinct CDR3 sequences in the sample; over 75% occur only once, and around 0.2% lies in the top ten. Sequenced sample: CD8+ T cells from PBMCs. These receptors were obtained from a human donor with multiple sclerosis.

This sequence joins TRBV6-1 and TRBJ2-7; TRBD1 might be the D (6 bases). CDR3 length equals 16 residues. CDR1 and CDR2 (germline): MNHNS, SASEGT. V was trimmed by 3 bases and J by 0 bases, leaving 15 bases between them. The CDR3 spells CASSEGYVGGSYEQYF. In nucleotides, the CDR3 is TGTGCCAGCAGTGAGGGCTACGTAGGGGGCTCCTACGAGCAGTACTTC.

The rearrangement uses TRBV11-2 and TRBJ2-5; D is undetermined. Per the germline V gene, CDR1 is SGHAT and CDR2 is FQNNGV. V lost 4 bases to trimming and J lost 7 bases, with 13 bases between them. CDR3 length: 13 residues. The CDR3 nucleotides read TGTGCCAGCAGCTCTTCCCGCACCGGGACCCAGTACTTC. Translating gives CASSSSRTGTQYF. Full variable domain (rest looked up from reference TRBV11-2 and TRBJ2-5): EAGVAQSPRYKIIEKRQSVAFWCNPISGHATLYWYQQILGQGPKLLIQFQNNGVVDDSQLPKDRFSAERLKGVDSTLKIQPAKLEDSAVYLCASSSSRTGTQYFGPGTRLLVL.

The J gene is TRBJ1-6, the V gene TRBV19; TRBD1 matches 9 bases. CDR3 size: 17 residues. V lost 1 base to trimming and J lost 9 bases; unmatched junction nucleotides: 10. Germline V CDR1 and CDR2: LNHDA, SQIVND (reference sequence). CDR3 sequence: CASSIVLSGTGTSPLHF. The CDR3 DNA reads as TGTGCCAGTAGTATAGTCCTTTCGGGGACAGGGACTTCACCCCTCCACTTT.

The chain has TRBV6-1 and TRBJ2-1, with D possibly matching TRBD2 (7 bases). The CDR3 covers 16 residues. Between the trimmed V and J ends, which lost 3 bases and 3 bases, there was a span of 15 bases. Germline V gene sequence: CDR1 MNHNS, CDR2 SASEGT. The CDR3: CASSDRGARIYNEQFF. CDR3 nucleotide sequence: TGTGCCAGCAGTGATCGGGGGGCACGAATCTACAATGAGCAGTTCTTC.

The gene calls are TRBV7-3 and TRBJ2-1, with a weak D call TRBD2 (6 bases). This CDR3 is built from 15 residues. Trimming removed 5 bases from V and 5 bases from J, with 16 bases in between. Germline assignment: CDR1 SGHTA and CDR2 FQGTGA. CDR3 residues: CASSPGTATNNEQFF. CDR3 in DNA: TGTGCCAGCAGCCCAGGGACTGCGACAAACAATGAGCAGTTCTTC.

J is TRBJ2-5 and V is TRBV7-9, with 8 bases fitting TRBD1. After removal of 3 bases from V and 5 bases from J, the junction contained 8 bases not matched to a gene. The CDR3 covers 15 residues. Per germline, CDR1 SEHNR and CDR2 FQNEAQ (reference sequence). Here the CDR3 reads CASSFRQGLVETQYF. CDR3 bases: TGTGCCAGCAGCTTTCGACAGGGGTTGGTGGAGACCCAGTACTTC.

The rearrangement joins TRBV27 to TRBJ2-7, with D uncertain. The CDR3 is 11 residues long. CDR1 and CDR2 from the germline V gene are MNHEY and SMNVEV (reference sequence). Trimming took 7 bases from V and 6 from J, leaving 10 bases between them. In nucleotides, the CDR3 is TGTGCCAGCACCCAGTTGGGCGAGCAGTACTTC. This gives the protein CASTQLGEQYF.

The chain links TRBV30 to TRBJ2-5, with D perhaps matching TRBD1 (5 bases). V gave up 1 base and J gave up 4 bases, with 10 bases separating them. Germline CDR1 is GTSNPN and CDR2 is SVGIG (reference sequence). The CDR3 runs to 13 residues. The CDR3 bases are TGTGCCTGGAGTGGGTCAGGGATAGAGACCCAGTACTTC. It yields the protein CAWSGSGIETQYF.

This chain connects TRBV3-1 to TRBJ2-7; a weak D match, TRBD2 (5 bases). The length of the CDR3 is 18 residues. Germline values: CDR1 LGHDT, CDR2 YNNKEL (reference sequence). V dropped 3 bases and J dropped 1 base, with 22 bases sitting between them. The DNA of the CDR3 is TGTGCCAGCAGCCACGGCCCCCCGGGGAGCTTCGTTTCCTACGAGCAGTACTTC. Its protein is CASSHGPPGSFVSYEQYF.

The J gene is TRBJ2-3, the V gene TRBV19, with TRBD1 matching over 9 bases. V trimming: 0 bases; J trimming: 5 bases; junction bases outside the gene matches: 6. The CDR3 has 16 amino acids. Germline V gene data show CDR1 as LNHDA and CDR2 as SQIVND (reference sequence). In nucleotides, the CDR3 is TGTGCCAGTAGTATAGATGACAGGGGGTATCAAGATACGCAGTATTTT. It codes for CASSIDDRGYQDTQYF. Complete variable domain (other parts from reference TRBV19 and TRBJ2-3): DGGITQSPKYLFRKEGQNVTLSCEQNLNHDAMYWYRQDPGQGLRLIYYSQIVNDFQKGDIAEGYSVSREKKESFPLTVTSAQKNPTAFYLCASSIDDRGYQDTQYFGPGTRLTVL.

The V and J genes are TRBV25-1 and TRBJ1-2; D ambiguous. Trimming left V 4 bases short and J 4 bases short, with 10 bases between. Germline lookup yields CDR1 MGHDK and CDR2 SYGVNS. This CDR3 is built from 13 residues. This CDR3 reads CASSGVGSYGYTF. In nucleotides, the CDR3 is TGTGCCAGCAGTGGGGTTGGGAGCTATGGCTACACCTTC.

J is TRBJ2-1 and V is TRBV6-1; no definite D call. This CDR3 is built from 15 residues. Germline assignment: CDR1 MNHNS and CDR2 SASEGT. Trimming left V 8 bases short and J 8 bases short, with 22 bases between. The CDR3 is CASSTFSARVDEQFF. The CDR3 coding sequence is TGTGCCAGCTCCACTTTTTCGGCTAGAGTCGATGAGCAGTTCTTC.

The chain joins TRBV29-1 to TRBJ1-1; D not certain. V gave up 3 bases and J gave up 5 bases, with 10 bases separating them. The CDR3 covers 12 residues. Germline CDR1 and CDR2: SQVTM and ANQGSEA. Here the CDR3 reads CSVEVRVTEAFF. As DNA, the CDR3 is TGCAGCGTTGAGGTAAGGGTGACTGAAGCTTTCTTT.

Details on this clonotype: The final CDR3 position lacks the conserved phenylalanine or tryptophan, pointing to a likely read error. This chain joins TRBV25-1 and TRBJ2-2; the D is unclear. With 3 bases removed from V and 7 bases from J, the gap between germline ends came to 3 bases. Germline V gene sequence: CDR1 MGHDK, CDR2 SYGVNS. CDR3 length equals 11 residues. For the CDR3, the DNA is TGTGCCAGCAGTGAGTACGGGGAGCTGTTTTCT. Translation gives CASSEYGELFS.

The sample holds one count of this clonotype. The V gene is TRBV3-1, the J gene TRBJ1-4; D uncertain. The germline V gene has CDR1 LGHDT and CDR2 YNNKEL (reference sequence). The CDR3 is 15 residues long. The ends were cut back, 0 bases at V and 7 bases at J, with 12 bases in the middle. CDR3 coding DNA: TGTGCCAGCAGCCAAGAGAGCAATTACGGTGAAAAACTGTTTTTT. Protein sequence: CASSQESNYGEKLFF.

The V gene is TRBV7-2, the J gene TRBJ2-7; TRBD2 agrees at 7 bases. The V gene end was trimmed by 5 bases and the J gene end by 2 bases; junction bases not matched to a gene: 9. CDR1 and CDR2 from the germline V gene are SGHTA and FQGNSA. The CDR3 extends over 15 amino acids. CDR3 in DNA: TGTGCCAGCAGCGACGGCCGACTAGCACCCTACGAGCAGTACTTC. Amino acids: CASSDGRLAPYEQYF.

This rearrangement joins TRBV29-1 to TRBJ2-1; 7 bases align to TRBD1. Germline CDR1 and CDR2: SQVTM and ANQGSEA. The CDR3 is 12 residues long. V dropped 6 bases and J dropped 7; count of bases not matched to a gene: 6. CDR3 in amino acids: CSVAEQGNEQFF. The DNA for the CDR3 is TGCAGCGTGGCAGAACAGGGGAATGAGCAGTTCTTC.

This clonotype was seen a single time. The genes are TRBV4-2 and TRBJ2-5, with 9 bases matching TRBD2. Trimming removed 0 bases from V and 1 base from J; junction bases left unmatched: 9. Looked up from germline, CDR1 is LGHNA and CDR2 is YNFKEQ. The CDR3 consists of 18 residues. CDR3 amino acids: CASSQDLGLAGTQETQYF. The CDR3 DNA is TGTGCCAGCAGCCAAGATCTGGGCCTAGCGGGGACCCAAGAGACCCAGTACTTC.

The gene calls are TRBV29-1 and TRBJ2-5, with a weak D call TRBD2 (6 bases). The germline V gene encodes CDR1 SQVTM and CDR2 ANQGSEA. The CDR3 length is 16 residues. Trimming shortened V by 7 bases and J by 2 bases, and 23 bases separated the two germline ends. CDR3 sequence reads: CSARRVDYAEQETQYF. CDR3 sequence (DNA): TGCAGCGCCCGACGGGTGGACTATGCGGAACAAGAGACCCAGTACTTC.

This sequence joins TRBV15 and TRBJ2-5; D is possibly TRBD1 or TRBD2 (5 bases each). Germline CDR1 LNHNV, CDR2 YYDKDF (reference sequence). V was pared by 1 base and J by 2 bases, with 8 bases between. The CDR3 has 14 residues. The CDR3 loop is CATSRVGVQETQYF. The DNA of the CDR3 is TGTGCCACCAGCAGAGTGGGGGTTCAAGAGACCCAGTACTTC.

The chain recombines TRBV19 with TRBJ2-1; a possible D gene is TRBD2 (5 bases). V gave up 1 base and J gave up 4 bases, with 8 bases separating them. This CDR3 region has 14 residues. Germline CDR1 and CDR2: LNHDA and SQIVND (reference sequence). CDR3 sequence (DNA): TGTGCCAGTAGTATAGTCGGGGTTTACAATGAGCAGTTCTTC. Its translation is CASSIVGVYNEQFF.

V and J are TRBV6-2 or TRBV6-3 and TRBJ2-5; no reliable D call. In germline, CDR1 is MNHEY, CDR2 SVGEGT. Deletions cut 1 base from V and 4 bases from J, with 7 bases between. This CDR3 is built from 13 residues. CDR3 bases: TGTGCCAGCAGTTACTTGGAAACAGAGACCCAGTACTTC. This sequence encodes CASSYLETETQYF.

Here the CDR3 reads CASSLLGTLVGANVLTF. CDR3 DNA sequence: TGTGCCAGCAGTTTACTGGGAACTTTGGTTGGGGCCAACGTCCTGACTTTC. V is TRBV27 and J is TRBJ2-6, with unresolved D. The V and J ends lost 2 bases and 3 bases respectively, with 14 bases between them. This CDR3 is built from 17 residues. Germline values: CDR1 MNHEY, CDR2 SMNVEV (reference sequence). Full variable domain (outside the CDR3, taken from reference TRBV27 and TRBJ2-6): EAQVTQNPRYLITVTGKKLTVTCSQNMNHEYMSWYRQDPGLGLRQIYYSMNVEVTDKGDVPEGYKVSRKEKRNFPLILESPSPNQTSLYFCASSLLGTLVGANVLTFGAGSRLTVL.

This clonotype appeared once. This chain links TRBV6-1 with TRBJ1-2; 9 bases map to TRBD1. Trimming cost V 5 bases and J 3 bases; bases outside gene matches: 10. CDR3 length: 16 residues. Germline V lookup: CDR1 MNHNS, CDR2 SASEGT. This CDR3 reads CASSPGDREGDYGYTF. The CDR3 region has the DNA TGTGCCAGCAGTCCCGGGGACAGGGAGGGGGACTATGGCTACACCTTC.

The chain employs TRBV4-2 and TRBJ1-5; possible D gene TRBD1, 5 bases. The CDR3 has 16 residues. Trimming removed 0 bases from V and 6 bases from J, with 15 bases in between. The germline gives CDR1 LGHNA, CDR2 YNFKEQ. The CDR3 spells CASSQEAGITGQPQHF. Here the CDR3 DNA reads TGTGCCAGCAGCCAAGAGGCAGGGATCACCGGTCAGCCCCAGCATTTT.

The chain joins TRBV27 to TRBJ2-7; TRBD2 matches 10 bases. CDR1 is MNHEY, CDR2 SMNVEV, per germline (reference sequence). The CDR3 is 15 amino acids. V was clipped by 3 bases and J by 4 bases; unmatched bases: 6. The CDR3 is CASSFSGRGNYEQYF. The CDR3 nucleotides are TGTGCCAGCAGTTTCAGCGGGAGGGGGAATTACGAGCAGTACTTC.